This entry describes one T cell receptor (beta chain). This clonotype came up many times. Its antigen target is currently unknown. Base qualities are missing; no much larger clone stands one base away. Libraries came from RT-PCR. These reads were obtained on an Illumina HiSeq 2500. TCRdb passed the public sequencing reads through fastp at Q25 and MiXCR, retaining productive beta sequences. All rows with the same CDR3 protein become a single entry with the most common DNA and genes. This sample holds more than 600,000 distinct CDR3 sequences; less than 20% were observed only once. 9.5% to 13% of the sample goes to the ten largest clones. This record comes from a study of response to subunit inactivated influenza vaccine (dated by TCRdb to the late 2010s). With respect to the entire study: To follow how T cells responded to a trivalent subunit inactivated influenza vaccine, the researchers relied on deep quantitative profiling of the T cell receptor repertoire.

Counted from cysteine to phenylalanine, this CDR3 has 13 amino acids. Only CDR3 DNA is held: 39 bases, read in frame from base 1. The germline V gene gives CDR1 as SQVTM and CDR2 as ANQGSEA. The junction shows trimming of 4 bases on V and 8 bases on J, plus 15 bases between the germline ends. The paper as a whole reports these results and caveats: According to the authors, only a limited number of new T cells may be recruited by each seasonal influenza vaccination.

Here the chain combines TRBV29-1 and TRBJ2-1; no D gene is confidently identified. The clonotype originates from a man in his fifties who received an inactivated influenza vaccine. Donor details come from another sample of the same person, matched by shared clones. The sample in question was PBMCs from blood, obtained more than 4 days after vaccination. The CDR3 protein: CSVVLDRPHEQFF. The DNA sequence is TGCAGCGTTGTCCTTGACCGACCCCATGAGCAGTTCTTC.